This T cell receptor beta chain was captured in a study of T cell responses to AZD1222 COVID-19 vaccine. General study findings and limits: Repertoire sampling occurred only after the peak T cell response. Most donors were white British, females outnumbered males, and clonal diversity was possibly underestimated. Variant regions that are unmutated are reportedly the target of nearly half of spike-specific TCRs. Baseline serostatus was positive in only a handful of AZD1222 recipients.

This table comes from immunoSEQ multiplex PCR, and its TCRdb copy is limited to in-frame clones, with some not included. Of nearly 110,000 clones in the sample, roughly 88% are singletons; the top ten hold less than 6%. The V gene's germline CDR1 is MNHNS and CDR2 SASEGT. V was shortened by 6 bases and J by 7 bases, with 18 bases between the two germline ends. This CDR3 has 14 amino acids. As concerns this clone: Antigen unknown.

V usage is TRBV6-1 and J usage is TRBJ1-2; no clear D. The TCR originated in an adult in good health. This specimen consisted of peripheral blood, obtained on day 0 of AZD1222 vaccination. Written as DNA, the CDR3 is TGTGCCAGCAGCCCCCTTGGTCAGGCGAGTGGCTACACCTTC. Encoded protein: CASSPLGQASGYTF.